The T cell receptor beta chain under discussion was sequenced for a study of CD8+CD57+ T cells in acquired aplastic anemia. The wider study: DNA recovered from sorted CD4+ and CD8+ cells had a mean of 3.2 ug.

Study-level findings and limits: Shared by patients and controls, 25 to 35 CD8+ CDR3s were abundant in patients. Patients did not significantly differ from controls in CD8+ Simpson's diversity.

Genomic DNA served as template for TCR beta VDJ and CDR3 profiling. TCRdb independently ran MiXCR on the reads; one entry per CDR3 protein. The sample holds under 350,000 distinct CDR3 sequences; roughly 61% are singletons and the top ten take approximately 1.3%. This clonotype was counted ten times or more. The antigen is not known. The CDR3 sequence is 16 residues long. Deletions cut 5 bases from V and 1 base from J, with 17 bases between. Germline V gene data show CDR1 as MNHEY and CDR2 as SVGAGI. Flow cytometry had shown expanded CD8+CD57+ cells in the patients chosen for sequencing. Sampling of blood occurred while the patients had still received no therapy.

The receptor comes from a human donor with aplastic anemia. What was sequenced was sorted CD4+, CD8+, or CD8+CD57+ T cells (not recorded which) from PBMCs. The chain uses TRBV6-5 and TRBJ1-2; perhaps TRBD1 as D (5 bases). CDR3 protein: CASSGFSGTHNYGYTF. DNA of the CDR3: TGTGCCAGCAGTGGTTTTTCCGGGACTCATAACTATGGCTACACCTTC.